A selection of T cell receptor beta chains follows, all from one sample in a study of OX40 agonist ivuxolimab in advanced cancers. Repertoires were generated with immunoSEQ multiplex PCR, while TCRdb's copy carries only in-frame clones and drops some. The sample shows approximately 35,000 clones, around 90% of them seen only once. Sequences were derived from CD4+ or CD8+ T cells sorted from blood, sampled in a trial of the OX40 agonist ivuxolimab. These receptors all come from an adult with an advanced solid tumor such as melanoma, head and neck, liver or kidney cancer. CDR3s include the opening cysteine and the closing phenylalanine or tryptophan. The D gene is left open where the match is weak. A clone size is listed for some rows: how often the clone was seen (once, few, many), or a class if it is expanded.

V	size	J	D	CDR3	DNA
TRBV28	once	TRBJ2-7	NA	CASRSGTGGTEQYF	TGTGCCAGCAGATCCGGGACCGGCGGCACCGAGCAGTACTTC
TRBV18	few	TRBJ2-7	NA	CASSGGAQQYF	TGTGCCAGCTCCGGGGGCGCACAGCAGTACTTC
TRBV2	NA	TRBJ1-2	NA	CASSAQGLGGYGYTF	TGTGCCAGCAGCGCACAAGGCCTGGGGGGCTATGGCTACACCTTC
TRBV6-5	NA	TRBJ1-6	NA	CASSRGGRKNSPLHF	TGTGCCAGCAGCCGAGGCGGACGGAAAAATTCACCCCTCCACTTT
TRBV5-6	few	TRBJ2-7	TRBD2	CASSLGLAGAGEQYF	TGTGCCAGCAGCTTGGGACTAGCGGGGGCGGGGGAGCAGTACTTC
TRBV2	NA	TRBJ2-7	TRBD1	CASRADRGAYEQYF	TGTGCCAGCAGGGCGGACAGGGGAGCCTACGAGCAGTACTTC
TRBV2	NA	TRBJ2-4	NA	CASSEVDLAKNIQYF	TGTGCCAGCAGTGAAGTAGATCTAGCCAAAAACATTCAGTACTTC
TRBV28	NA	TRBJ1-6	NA	CASRARSSSYNSPLHF	TGTGCCAGCAGGGCCCGGTCCAGCTCCTATAATTCACCCCTCCACTTT
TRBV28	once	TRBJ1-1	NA	CASSSAGARGTEAFF	TGTGCCAGCAGCTCCGCGGGGGCGCGGGGCACTGAAGCTTTCTTT
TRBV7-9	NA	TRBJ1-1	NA	CASSLGGQGTEAFF	TGTGCCAGCAGCTTAGGGGGGCAAGGGACTGAAGCTTTCTTT
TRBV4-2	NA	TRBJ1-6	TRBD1	CASSQDLTGDGNSPLHF	TGTGCCAGCAGCCAAGATTTGACAGGGGATGGTAATTCACCCCTCCACTTT
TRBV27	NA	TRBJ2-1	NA	CASSAEGILYNEQFF	TGTGCCAGCAGTGCCGAGGGAATCCTTTACAATGAGCAGTTCTTC
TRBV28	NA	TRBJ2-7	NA	CASSSSSAYRVEQYF	TGTGCCAGCAGTTCCTCTTCCGCATATCGGGTCGAGCAGTACTTC
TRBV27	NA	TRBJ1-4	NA	CASRWDEKLFF	TGTGCCAGCAGGTGGGACGAAAAACTGTTTTTT
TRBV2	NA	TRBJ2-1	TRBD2	CARRGSSGRIEQFF	TGTGCCAGAAGGGGGTCTAGCGGGAGAATAGAGCAGTTCTTC
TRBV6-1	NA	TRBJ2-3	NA	CASSEGGVWGTDTQYF	TGTGCCAGCAGTGAAGGAGGTGTGTGGGGCACAGATACGCAGTATTTT
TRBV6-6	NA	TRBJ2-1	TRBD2	CASSGRDSGKGEQFF	TGTGCCAGCAGTGGTCGGGATAGCGGGAAAGGTGAGCAGTTCTTC
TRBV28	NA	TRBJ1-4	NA	CASREAGATNEKLFF	TGTGCCAGCAGAGAGGCTGGGGCAACTAATGAAAAACTGTTTTTT
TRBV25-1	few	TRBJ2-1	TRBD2	CASSASGGAVYNEQFF	TGTGCCAGCAGTGCTAGCGGGGGGGCCGTCTACAATGAGCAGTTCTTC
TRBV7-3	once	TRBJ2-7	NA	CASSLGVGLGQRGAYEQYF	TGTGCCAGCAGCTTAGGAGTCGGGTTGGGACAGCGCGGGGCTTACGAGCAGTACTTC
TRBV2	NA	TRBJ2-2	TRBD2	CASRTSANTGELFF	TGTGCCAGCAGGACTAGCGCGAACACCGGGGAGCTGTTTTTT
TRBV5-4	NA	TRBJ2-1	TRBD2	CASSYGLAGKGEQFF	TGTGCCAGCAGTTACGGACTAGCGGGAAAAGGTGAGCAGTTCTTC
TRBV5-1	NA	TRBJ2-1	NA	CASSLGRASYNEQFF	TGCGCCAGCAGCTTGGGTCGTGCCTCCTACAATGAGCAGTTCTTC
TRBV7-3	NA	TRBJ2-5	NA	CASSPRGRASRETQYF	TGTGCCAGCAGCCCGAGGGGGAGGGCCTCTAGAGAGACCCAGTACTTC
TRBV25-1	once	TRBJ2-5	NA	CASSVTRVLGQETQYF	TGTGCCAGCAGTGTCACTAGGGTCTTGGGGCAAGAGACCCAGTACTTC
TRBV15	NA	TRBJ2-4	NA	CATSGAPGHIAKNIQYF	TGTGCCACCAGCGGGGCCCCGGGACACATAGCCAAAAACATTCAGTACTTC
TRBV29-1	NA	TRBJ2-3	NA	CSVASGSTDTQYF	TGCAGCGTCGCAAGCGGTAGCACAGATACGCAGTATTTT
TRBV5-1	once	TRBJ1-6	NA	CASSFIQTRWNSPLHF	TGCGCCAGCAGCTTCATACAGACCCGGTGGAATTCACCCCTCCACTTT
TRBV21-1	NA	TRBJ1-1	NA	CASSKTGIYVMNTEAFF	TGTGCCAGCAGCAAGACAGGGATTTACGTCATGAACACTGAAGCTTTCTTT